The 18 T cell receptor beta chains below were found in one sample sequenced in a study of T cell responses to AZD1222 COVID-19 vaccine. The repertoire was sequenced with immunoSEQ multiplex PCR; TCRdb's copy has only in-frame clones and lacks some. The table records 150,000 to 200,000 clones, approximately 90% of them present only once. Sample: peripheral blood, taken 28 days after the second AZD1222 dose. The source of these receptors is an adult who received the AZD1222 COVID-19 vaccine.

The chain combines TRBV6-5 with TRBJ1-3; tentative D call: TRBD1 (6 bases). The CDR3 is 16 amino acids. Trimming removed 4 bases at V and 4 bases at J, with 17 bases between. Germline V lookup: CDR1 MNHEY, CDR2 SVGAGI. The CDR3 DNA is TGTGCCAGCAGTTTTTACAGGGTTGGGTCCGGAAACACCATATATTTT. It specifies CASSFYRVGSGNTIYF.

This clone was found once. The J gene is TRBJ1-3, the V gene TRBV12-3 or TRBV12-4; D gene ambiguous. The V end lost 7 bases, the J end lost 9 bases, and 13 bases lay between the germline ends. The CDR3 spans 12 residues. The CDR3 protein is CASTTPLGTIYF. CDR3 coding DNA: TGTGCCAGCACCACCCCCCTAGGCACCATATATTTT.

The CDR3 nucleotides read TGTGCCAGCAGCCCAGGGACAGGAATTTTAAAAGCCAAAAACATTCAGTACTTC. Its translation: CASSPGTGILKAKNIQYF. The chain carries TRBV7-2 and TRBJ2-4; 8 positions agree with TRBD1. CDR1 and CDR2 from the germline V gene are SGHTA and FQGNSA. Losses at the gene ends were 5 bases for V and 0 bases for J; bases not matched to a gene: 12. The CDR3 contains 18 residues. The full variable domain, with the rest looked up from reference TRBV7-2 and TRBJ2-4, is GAGVSQSPSNKVTEKGKDVELRCDPISGHTALYWYRQSLGQGLEFLIYFQGNSAPDKSGLPSDRFSAERTGGSVSTLTIQRTQQEDSAVYLCASSPGTGILKAKNIQYFGAGTRLSVL.

V is TRBV2 and J is TRBJ1-4; the D is unclear. Looked up from germline, CDR1 is SNHLY and CDR2 is FYNNEI. The CDR3 consists of 16 residues. The V end was cut by 4 bases, the J end by 0 bases, with 12 bases between. This CDR3 reads CASSGSSTATNEKLFF. For the CDR3, the DNA is TGTGCCAGCAGTGGCAGCAGTACAGCAACTAATGAAAAACTGTTTTTT.

The rearrangement joins TRBV5-1 to TRBJ1-1; tentative D call: TRBD1 (6 bases). This CDR3 has 16 amino acids. The germline CDR1 and CDR2 sequences are SGHRS and YFSETQ. V was clipped by 0 bases and J by 5 bases, with 17 bases between them. The CDR3 nucleotides are TGCGCCAGCAGCTTGGCCTCGGGGGCAGCGGGGACTGAAGCTTTCTTT. Residues: CASSLASGAAGTEAFF.

V is TRBV6-5 and J is TRBJ1-2; TRBD1 aligns across 7 bases. CDR1 MNHEY and CDR2 SVGAGI come from the germline V gene. V dropped 7 bases and J dropped 6; count of bases not matched to a gene: 5. The CDR3 is 12 amino acids. As DNA, the CDR3 is TGTGCCAGCACTCGGACAGGACATGGCTACACCTTC. Amino acid sequence: CASTRTGHGYTF.

CDR3 sequence (DNA): TGTGCCACCGGGGGGTCTGGAAACACCATATATTTT. This gives the protein CATGGSGNTIYF. J is TRBJ1-3 and V is TRBV10-3; D is possibly TRBD1 (5 bases). Trimming took off 10 bases at V and 1 base at J, with 8 bases between the two ends. This CDR3 is built from 12 residues. Germline CDR1 is ENHRY and CDR2 is SYGVKD.

The chain is built from TRBV11-3 and TRBJ2-5; no firm D call. CDR1 is SGHNT, CDR2 YENEEA, per germline. The ends were cut back, 2 bases at V and 5 bases at J, with 12 bases in the middle. The CDR3 has 14 amino acids. CDR3 DNA sequence: TGTGCCAGCAGCTTAAGGCCCGGGCGGGAGACCCAGTACTTC. It encodes CASSLRPGRETQYF.

The chain recombines TRBV14 with TRBJ1-1, with D unresolved. Per germline, CDR1 SGHDN and CDR2 FVKESK. CDR3 length equals 16 residues. V lost 0 bases and J 4 bases, leaving 15 bases between the germline ends. The CDR3 loop reads CASSQETRRVRTEAFF. The CDR3 region has the DNA TGTGCCAGCAGCCAAGAGACACGAAGGGTGCGCACTGAAGCTTTCTTT. The full variable domain, completed using reference TRBV14 and TRBJ1-1, is EAGVTQFPSHSVIEKGQTVTLRCDPISGHDNLYWYRRVMGKEIKFLLHFVKESKQDESGMPNNRFLAERTGGTYSTLKVQPAELEDSGVYFCASSQETRRVRTEAFFGQGTRLTVV.

The J gene is TRBJ1-2, the V gene TRBV6-6; the match to TRBD1 covers 9 bases. Per germline, CDR1 MNHNY and CDR2 SVGAGI (reference sequence). The CDR3 has 16 amino acids. V was clipped by 6 bases and J by 5 bases; unmatched bases: 13. The CDR3 coding sequence is TGTGCCAGCAGCCCCACCCCCTCAGACAGGGGGTATGGCTACACCTTC. This encodes CASSPTPSDRGYGYTF.

The V and J genes are TRBV10-3 and TRBJ2-4; weak D call: TRBD2 (5 bases). The CDR3 contains 13 residues. CDR1 is ENHRY and CDR2 is SYGVKD in the germline V gene. Trimming took off 6 bases at V and 9 bases at J, with 15 bases between the two ends. The CDR3 spells CAIRGAPLGIQYF. As DNA, the CDR3 is TGTGCCATCAGGGGAGCCCCTTTGGGCATTCAGTACTTC.

The chain couples TRBV9 to TRBJ2-7; 8 nucleotides line up with TRBD1. Germline CDR1 SGDLS, CDR2 YYNGEE. The CDR3 runs to 15 residues. J gave up 0 bases and V 4 bases, and 6 bases lay outside the gene matches. CDR3 nucleotide sequence: TGTGCCAGCAGCACCGGACAGGGTGCCTCCTACGAGCAGTACTTC. Its translation is CASSTGQGASYEQYF.

The chain carries TRBV9 and TRBJ2-3, with 7 bases fitting TRBD2. After removal of 0 bases from V and 6 bases from J, the junction contained 7 bases not matched to a gene. CDR1 is SGDLS, CDR2 YYNGEE, per germline. The CDR3 has 15 amino acids. Here the CDR3 DNA reads TGTGCCAGCAGCGTAGATTTCGGGAGGCCGGATACGCAGTATTTT. Translated, it gives CASSVDFGRPDTQYF.

The chain combines TRBV1 with TRBJ1-5. TRBV1 is assigned pseudogene status. The CDR3 extends over 18 amino acids. The CDR3 DNA sequence: TGCACCAGCAGCCAAGACCGGGTCGGGGGTTTCGGTAATCAGCCCCAGCATTTT. Translation gives CTSSQDRVGGFGNQPQHF.

The V and J genes are TRBV5-6 and TRBJ2-7, with unresolved D. CDR1 and CDR2 (germline): SGHDT, YYEEEE. V lost 1 base, J lost 7 bases, and 21 bases lay in between. This CDR3 is built from 16 residues. The CDR3 spells CASSLFWNLSREEQYF. The CDR3 bases are TGTGCCAGCAGCTTGTTCTGGAACCTAAGTCGCGAAGAGCAGTACTTC.

The V and J genes are TRBV29-1 and TRBJ1-3; unclear D gene. V gave up 2 bases and J gave up 4 bases, with 6 bases separating them. The germline gives CDR1 SQVTM, CDR2 ANQGSEA. This CDR3 is built from 12 residues. This CDR3 is CSVEIQGNTIYF. The DNA of the CDR3 is TGCAGCGTTGAAATCCAGGGAAACACCATATATTTT.

The rearrangement uses TRBV3-1 (or the pseudogene TRBV3-2) and TRBJ2-7; D is unresolved. This CDR3 region has 13 residues. The V end was cut by 6 bases, the J end by 2 bases, with 11 bases between. Germline V lookup: CDR1 LGHDT, CDR2 YNNKEL (reference sequence). The CDR3 loop reads CASSPGSTYEQYF. The CDR3 DNA sequence: TGTGCCAGCAGTCCAGGATCCACCTACGAGCAGTACTTC.

The J gene is TRBJ1-2, the V gene TRBV6-4; 8 bases match TRBD1. The CDR3 length is 13 residues. With 3 bases clipped from V and 5 bases from J, the junction kept 2 bases outside the gene matches. CDR1 MRHNA and CDR2 SNTAGT come from the germline V gene. CDR3 region: CASSETGEYGYTF. CDR3 nucleotides: TGTGCCAGCAGTGAGACAGGGGAGTATGGCTACACCTTC.